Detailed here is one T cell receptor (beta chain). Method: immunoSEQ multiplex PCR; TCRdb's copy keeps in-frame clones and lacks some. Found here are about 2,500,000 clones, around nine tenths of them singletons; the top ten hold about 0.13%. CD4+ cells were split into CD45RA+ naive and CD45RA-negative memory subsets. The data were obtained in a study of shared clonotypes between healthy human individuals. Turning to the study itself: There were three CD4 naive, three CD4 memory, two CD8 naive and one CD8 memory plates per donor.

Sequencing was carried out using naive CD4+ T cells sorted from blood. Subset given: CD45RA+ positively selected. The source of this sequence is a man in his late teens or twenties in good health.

CDR3 nucleotide sequence: TGTGCCAGCAGCTTAAACCAGCGGGGGCCCCGACAAGAGACCCAGTACTTC. Protein sequence: CASSLNQRGPRQETQYF. This chain links TRBV11-2 with TRBJ2-5, with TRBD2 identical over 8 bases. The J segment lost 2 bases and the V segment lost 2 bases, leaving 10 bases of the junction unmatched. Germline CDR1 is SGHAT and CDR2 is FQNNGV. The CDR3 runs to 17 residues.